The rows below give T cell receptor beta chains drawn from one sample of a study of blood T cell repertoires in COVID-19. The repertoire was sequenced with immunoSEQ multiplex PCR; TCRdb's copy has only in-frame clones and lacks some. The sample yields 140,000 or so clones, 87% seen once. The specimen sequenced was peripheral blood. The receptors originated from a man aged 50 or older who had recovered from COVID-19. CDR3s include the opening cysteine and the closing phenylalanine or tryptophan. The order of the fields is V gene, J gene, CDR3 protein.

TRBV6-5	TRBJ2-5	CAARSLETQYF
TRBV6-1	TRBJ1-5	CASSDGQGQPQHF
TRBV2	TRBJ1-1	CASSPTGRNTEAFF
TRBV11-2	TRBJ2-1	CASSTHGTDAYNEQFF
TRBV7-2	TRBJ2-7	CASSSNAGLAYGEQYF
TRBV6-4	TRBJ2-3	CASSPGLASTDTQYF
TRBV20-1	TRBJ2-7	CSARRGGEQYF
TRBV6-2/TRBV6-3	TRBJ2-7	CASSYFLAQPYEQYF
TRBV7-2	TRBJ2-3	CASSLGTSTDTQYF
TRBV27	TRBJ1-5	CASSLSIIPQGNQPQHF
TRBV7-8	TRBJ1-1	CASSPDRDTEAFF
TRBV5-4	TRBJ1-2	CASSSGTGYYGYTF
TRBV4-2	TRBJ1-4	CASSQEARLRGANEKLFF
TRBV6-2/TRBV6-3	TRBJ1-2	CASSYGTRINYGYTF
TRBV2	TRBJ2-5	CASRLPSGGASETQYF
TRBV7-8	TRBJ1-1	CASSLAPRTEAFF
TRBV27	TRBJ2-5	CASSLSPTGYQETQYF
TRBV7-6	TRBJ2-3	CASSKPGTSGLDTQYF
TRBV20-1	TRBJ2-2	CSASLTGAGELFF
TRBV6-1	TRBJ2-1	CASSDRGSSYNEQFF
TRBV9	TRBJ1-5	CASSVEGGSDQPQHF
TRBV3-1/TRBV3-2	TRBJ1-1	CASSHPGGGEFGTEAFF
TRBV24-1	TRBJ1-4	CATSDWWDRGVEKLFF
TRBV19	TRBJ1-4	CASSGMGQGGEKLFF
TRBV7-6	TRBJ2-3	CASSPTGTSGGSSTDTQYF
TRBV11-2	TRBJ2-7	CASSLILSGAPYEQYF
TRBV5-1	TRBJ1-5	CASSLGQNQPQHF
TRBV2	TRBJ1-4	CASNNPGQLNEKLFF
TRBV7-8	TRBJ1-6	CASSKRGYENSPLHF
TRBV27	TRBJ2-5	CASSLRAYGGGLGETQYF
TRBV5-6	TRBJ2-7	CASSIRGTGGVYEQYF
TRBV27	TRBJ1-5	CASSFGQGTCLGDQPQHF